This entry lists 29 T cell receptor beta chains sequenced from one sample in a study of cytotoxic CD8 clonotypes in ibrutinib-treated CLL. Repertoires were generated with immunoSEQ multiplex PCR, while TCRdb's copy carries only in-frame clones and drops some. The sample has approximately 90,000 clones, 70% to 80% seen once; the top ten hold approximately 25%. The material was PBMCs, obtained after 24 months of ibrutinib treatment. The source is a human donor with chronic lymphocytic leukemia.

A few counts support this clone. V gene TRBV5-4 combines with J gene TRBJ2-7; 7 bases line up with TRBD2. CDR3 length: 14 residues. Germline assignment: CDR1 SGHNT and CDR2 YYREEE (reference sequence). V lost 4 bases, J lost 2 bases, and 6 bases stayed unmatched. CDR3 DNA: TGTGCCAGCAGCGTCACCGGGACTACCTACGAGCAGTACTTC. This sequence encodes CASSVTGTTYEQYF.

V gene TRBV2 combines with J gene TRBJ2-7; D gene ambiguous. This CDR3 has 15 amino acids. Germline V lookup: CDR1 SNHLY, CDR2 FYNNEI. The V gene lost 7 bases and the J gene lost 2 bases, with 18 bases spanning the gap. CDR3: CASNAGSGPTYEQYF. The CDR3 nucleotides read TGTGCCAGCAACGCAGGCTCCGGGCCTACCTACGAGCAGTACTTC.

The chain joins TRBV7-9 to TRBJ1-2, with no clear D. The CDR3 covers 12 residues. Looked up from germline, CDR1 is SEHNR and CDR2 is FQNEAQ (reference sequence). V lost 5 bases and J 2 bases, leaving 6 bases between the germline ends. The CDR3: CASSLVNYGYTF. In nucleotides, the CDR3 is TGTGCCAGCAGCCTAGTAAACTATGGCTACACCTTC.

The chain has TRBV6-1 and TRBJ2-3, with TRBD1 as a possible D gene (6 bases). This CDR3 is 15 amino acids long. From germline, CDR1 is MNHNS and CDR2 SASEGT. V was pared by 3 bases and J by 2 bases, with 12 bases between. CDR3 in amino acids: CASSDRVGHTDTQYF. Written as DNA, the CDR3 is TGTGCCAGCAGTGATAGGGTGGGACACACAGATACGCAGTATTTT.

V usage is TRBV6-5 and J usage is TRBJ2-2; D ambiguous. Trimming shortened V by 0 bases and J by 2 bases, and 7 bases separated the two germline ends. The germline CDR1 and CDR2 sequences are MNHEY and SVGAGI. The CDR3 runs 15 residues. The CDR3 DNA sequence: TGTGCCAGCAGTTACTCCAGGACCAACACCGGGGAGCTGTTTTTT. This encodes CASSYSRTNTGELFF.

V and J are TRBV10-3 and TRBJ1-5; 9 bases map to TRBD1. Germline V lookup: CDR1 ENHRY, CDR2 SYGVKD. J lost 6 bases, V lost 5 bases, and 8 bases had no gene match. CDR3 size: 15 residues. CDR3 sequence: CAISKGQGGSQPQHF. As DNA, the CDR3 is TGTGCCATCAGTAAGGGACAGGGAGGCAGTCAGCCCCAGCATTTT.

The chain joins TRBV5-1 to TRBJ2-1, with D maybe TRBD2 (6 bases). CDR3 size: 15 residues. Germline values: CDR1 SGHRS, CDR2 YFSETQ. V was cut by 4 bases and J by 0 bases, with 11 bases left in between. The CDR3 loop reads CASSIRESSYNEQFF. In nucleotides, the CDR3 is TGCGCCAGCAGCATCCGGGAGAGCTCCTACAATGAGCAGTTCTTC.

The chain has TRBV18 and TRBJ1-1, with D unresolved. CDR1 is KGHSH, CDR2 LQKENI, per germline. Trimming cost V 3 bases and J 8 bases, with 16 bases left between them. CDR3 length: 14 amino acids. CDR3: CASSPRDGPGEAFF. For the CDR3, the DNA is TGTGCCAGCTCACCTCGAGACGGACCTGGGGAAGCTTTCTTT. Full variable domain (remainder filled in from reference TRBV18 and TRBJ1-1): NAGVMQNPRHLVRRRGQEARLRCSPMKGHSHVYWYRQLPEEGLKFMVYLQKENIIDESGMPKERFSAEFPKEGPSILRIQQVVRGDSAAYFCASSPRDGPGEAFFGQGTRLTVV.

V gene TRBV6-5 combines with J gene TRBJ1-2; D is possibly TRBD1 (5 bases). Trimming removed 3 bases from V and 3 bases from J, with 11 bases in between. Germline V gene lookup returns CDR1 MNHEY and CDR2 SVGAGI. This CDR3 spans 14 amino acids. CDR3 sequence reads: CASSYQGQDYGYTF. CDR3 DNA: TGTGCCAGCAGTTATCAGGGTCAGGACTATGGCTACACCTTC.

In DNA, the CDR3 is TGTGCCAGCAGCTTTAATCAGGGGAGTCTTGGAAACACCATATATTTT. Its protein product is CASSFNQGSLGNTIYF. J is TRBJ1-3 and V is TRBV5-5; TRBD1 is a possible D gene (6 bases). The V and J ends lost 2 bases and 3 bases respectively, with 15 bases between them. Germline lookup yields CDR1 SGHKS and CDR2 YYEKEE (reference sequence). This CDR3 contains 16 residues. Full variable domain (outside the CDR3, taken from reference TRBV5-5 and TRBJ1-3): DAGVTQSPTHLIKTRGQQVTLRCSPISGHKSVSWYQQVLGQGPQFIFQYYEKEERGRGNFPDRFSARQFPNYSSELNVNALLLGDSALYLCASSFNQGSLGNTIYFGEGSWLTVV.

This chain joins TRBV7-6 and TRBJ1-2, with 10 bases fitting TRBD1. The CDR3 consists of 15 residues. CDR1 SGHVS and CDR2 FNYEAQ come from the germline V gene. The junction had 6 bases not matched to a gene; V was cut back by 5 bases and J by 3 bases. The CDR3 sequence: CASSPGTGVYYGYTF. DNA of the CDR3: TGTGCCAGCAGCCCAGGGACAGGGGTCTACTATGGCTACACCTTC.

The genes are TRBV28 and TRBJ2-6, with TRBD1 identical over 8 bases. The CDR3 has 19 residues. Losses at the gene ends were 4 bases for V and 0 bases for J; bases not matched to a gene: 11. The germline V gene has CDR1 MDHEN and CDR2 SYDVKM. The CDR3 spells CASSSAARGLHSGANVLTF. The CDR3 nucleotides are TGTGCCAGCAGTTCAGCGGCCAGGGGGCTGCACTCTGGGGCCAACGTCCTGACTTTC.

V is TRBV5-1 and J is TRBJ2-5; D is possibly TRBD1 or TRBD2 (5 bases each). Trimming cost V 3 bases and J 1 base, with 13 bases left between them. There are 15 residues in the CDR3. Per the germline V gene, CDR1 is SGHRS and CDR2 is YFSETQ. The CDR3 DNA follows: TGCGCCAGCAGCTATGCCTGGGGGATCCAAGAGACCCAGTACTTC. It encodes CASSYAWGIQETQYF.

This chain links TRBV6-1 with TRBJ1-3; 8 bases map to TRBD1. The ends lost 7 bases at V and 0 bases at J; junction bases unmatched: 5. Looked up from germline, CDR1 is MNHNS and CDR2 is SASEGT. This CDR3 is built from 15 residues. CDR3 nucleotides: TGTGCCAGCACTACAGGGGGAGGCTCTGGAAACACCATATATTTT. This translates into CASTTGGGSGNTIYF.

The CDR3 bases are TGTGCCAGCAGCTTAGCCACAGGGACTAACACCGGGGAGCTGTTTTTT. This codes for CASSLATGTNTGELFF. The chain joins TRBV7-2 to TRBJ2-2; D could derive from TRBD1 or TRBD2 (6 bases each). The CDR3 runs 16 residues. Trimming took off 0 bases at V and 2 bases at J, with 10 bases between the two ends. Germline CDR1 SGHTA, CDR2 FQGNSA.

This sequence joins TRBV9 and TRBJ2-1; 11 bases are a match to TRBD2. Germline V lookup: CDR1 SGDLS, CDR2 YYNGEE. This CDR3 spans 16 amino acids. V shed 0 bases, J shed 4 bases, and the junction held 3 bases outside the gene matches. CDR3 sequence reads: CASSVAVAGGYNEQFF. The DNA for the CDR3 is TGTGCCAGCAGCGTAGCGGTAGCGGGAGGGTACAATGAGCAGTTCTTC.

The chain joins TRBV9 to TRBJ2-1; TRBD1 aligns across 9 bases. This CDR3 contains 17 residues. The germline gives CDR1 SGDLS, CDR2 YYNGEE. Trimming at V came to 1 base and at J to 6 bases, leaving 11 bases not matched to a gene. The CDR3 sequence: CASSVPRTGGVVNEQFF. CDR3 coding DNA: TGTGCCAGCAGCGTACCGCGAACAGGGGGCGTAGTCAATGAGCAGTTCTTC. The variable domain in full, completed from reference TRBV9 and TRBJ2-1, reads DSGVTQTPKHLITATGQRVTLRCSPRSGDLSVYWYQQSLDQGLQFLIQYYNGEERAKGNILERFSAQQFPDLHSELNLSSLELGDSALYFCASSVPRTGGVVNEQFFGPGTRLTVL.

This sequence joins TRBV7-9 and TRBJ2-7; perhaps TRBD1 as D (6 bases). V was cut by 5 bases and J by 11 bases, with 16 bases left in between. The CDR3 is 12 amino acids. Germline CDR1 is SEHNR and CDR2 is FQNEAQ (reference sequence). The chain's CDR3 is CASSAYRAGEYF. CDR3 bases: TGTGCCAGCAGCGCCTACAGGGCTGGGGAGTACTTC.

The rearrangement joins TRBV7-2 to TRBJ1-1, with 8 nucleotides matching TRBD1. In germline, CDR1 is SGHTA, CDR2 FQGNSA. With 4 bases clipped from V and 0 bases from J, the junction kept 4 bases outside the gene matches. CDR3 length: 15 amino acids. The CDR3 region is CASSSRTGMNTEAFF. CDR3 coding DNA: TGTGCCAGCAGCTCCCGGACAGGGATGAACACTGAAGCTTTCTTT.

With respect to this clone: The sample holds other DNA sequences that translate to the same CDR3. V and J are TRBV9 and TRBJ1-2; D gene unclear. The CDR3 loop spans 12 amino acids. V lost 3 bases to trimming and J lost 7 bases, with 10 bases between them. CDR1 is SGDLS, CDR2 YYNGEE, per germline. In nucleotides, the CDR3 is TGTGCCAGCAGCGCTTCGAAAGGTGGCTACACCTTC. It is translated as CASSASKGGYTF.

This clone occurred a few times. CDR3 DNA sequence: TGTGCCAGCAGTTCTAAGATTAAGGATACGCAGTATTTT. It translates to CASSSKIKDTQYF. The rearrangement links TRBV27 to TRBJ2-3, with unresolved D. The CDR3 runs to 13 residues. The V end was cut by 4 bases, the J end by 6 bases, with 11 bases between. Germline V gene data show CDR1 as MNHEY and CDR2 as SMNVEV (reference sequence).

This clone was detected a few times. V is TRBV5-1 and J is TRBJ1-3; 7 positions agree with TRBD1. After removal of 2 bases from V and 5 bases from J, the junction contained 4 bases not matched to a gene. The CDR3 runs 14 residues. The germline V gene has CDR1 SGHRS and CDR2 YFSETQ. CDR3 region: CASSLGDSRNTIYF. DNA for the CDR3: TGCGCCAGCAGCTTAGGGGACAGCCGAAACACCATATATTTT.

The V call is TRBV7-3, the J call TRBJ2-1, with TRBD1 matching 7 bases. The germline V gene has CDR1 SGHTA and CDR2 FQGTGA. The CDR3 loop spans 13 amino acids. J was trimmed by 10 bases and V by 6 bases; bases with no gene match: 9. CDR3 nucleotides: TGTGCCAGCAGGTCTTACAGGGGCGGCGAGCAGTTCTTC. It yields the protein CASRSYRGGEQFF.

The chain combines TRBV27 with TRBJ2-7; TRBD2 aligns across 14 bases. V dropped 7 bases and J dropped 0; count of bases not matched to a gene: 11. Germline CDR1 is MNHEY and CDR2 is SMNVEV (reference sequence). This CDR3 has 18 residues. The CDR3 DNA reads TGTGCCAGCACCCTTTGGCGACTAGCGGGAGGGTTCTCCTACGAGCAGTACTTC. Its translation is CASTLWRLAGGFSYEQYF.

The rearrangement joins TRBV5-1 to TRBJ2-7; 8 nucleotides agree with TRBD1. The CDR3 sequence is 15 residues long. With 3 bases clipped from V and 0 bases from J, the junction kept 5 bases outside the gene matches. CDR1 is SGHRS and CDR2 is YFSETQ in the germline V gene. CDR3 protein: CASSWGQVLSYEQYF. The CDR3 DNA is TGCGCCAGCAGCTGGGGACAGGTCCTCTCCTACGAGCAGTACTTC.

There are a few counts of this clone. The chain uses TRBV11-2 and TRBJ1-3; D is unresolved. CDR3 length: 13 amino acids. The germline gives CDR1 SGHAT, CDR2 FQNNGV. The V end lost 4 bases, the J end lost 4 bases, and 8 bases lay between the germline ends. CDR3 amino acids: CASSSSQGNTIYF. The CDR3 DNA sequence: TGTGCCAGCAGCTCCTCACAAGGAAACACCATATATTTT.

The chain's CDR3 is CASSLARRHSSYNEQFF. The CDR3 DNA is TGTGCCAGCAGCTTAGCGCGGCGGCACAGCTCCTACAATGAGCAGTTCTTC. The rearrangement joins TRBV7-8 to TRBJ2-1, with unresolved D. Trimming shortened V by 0 bases and J by 0 bases, and 12 bases separated the two germline ends. This CDR3 has 17 residues. From germline, CDR1 is SGHVS and CDR2 FQNEAQ.

This rearrangement joins TRBV5-1 to TRBJ2-7; TRBD2 aligns across 12 bases. The junction had 14 bases not matched to a gene; V was cut back by 4 bases and J by 3 bases. Germline V gene lookup returns CDR1 SGHRS and CDR2 YFSETQ. The CDR3 consists of 18 residues. CDR3 DNA: TGCGCCAGCAGCGTCCAGGGACTAGCGGGCTTTACTGGCTACGAGCAGTACTTC. It is translated as CASSVQGLAGFTGYEQYF. The variable domain in full, completed from reference TRBV5-1 and TRBJ2-7, reads KAGVTQTPRYLIKTRGQQVTLSCSPISGHRSVSWYQQTPGQGLQFLFEYFSETQRNKGNFPGRFSGRQFSNSRSEMNVSTLELGDSALYLCASSVQGLAGFTGYEQYFGPGTRLTVT.

V and J are TRBV5-1 and TRBJ2-3; 9 nucleotides match TRBD2. Looked up from germline, CDR1 is SGHRS and CDR2 is YFSETQ. This CDR3 is built from 17 residues. V lost 4 bases and J lost 1; bases outside the gene matches: 10. Written as DNA, the CDR3 is TGCGCCAGCAGCGCTAAAGTGGCTAGCGGGGGCACAGATACGCAGTATTTT. Amino acid sequence: CASSAKVASGGTDTQYF.